The entry below describes one TCR beta chain. This record comes from a study of blood T cell repertoires in COVID-19. The method was immunoSEQ multiplex PCR; TCRdb's version includes in-frame clones alone and lacks a portion of them. The sample lists approximately 240,000 clones, 70% to 90% seen once, with 2% to 2.5% in the top ten. Germline-derived CDR1 and CDR2 are SGHNT and YENEEA. V lost 2 bases to trimming and J lost 8 bases; unmatched junction nucleotides: 7. The CDR3 totals 15 residues. Sequenced input: peripheral blood. The J gene is TRBJ2-3, the V gene TRBV11-3; TRBD2 aligns across 10 bases. The TCR was taken from a woman in her thirties or forties who had recovered from COVID-19. In DNA, the CDR3 is TGTGCCAGCAGCTTACAAGCGGGAGGGCCCGGTACGCAGTATTTT. Its protein is CASSLQAGGPGTQYF.